The 29 T cell receptor beta chains reported below all come from one sample, sequenced in a study of Graves' ophthalmopathy and Graves' hyperthyroidism. Investigators amplified TCR beta CDR3 regions from RNA transcripts. After a first-round RT-PCR with HTBI primers, a second-round multiplex PCR was run. TCRdb independently ran MiXCR on the multiplex PCR reads; one entry per CDR3 protein. The sample lists 660,000 or so distinct CDR3 sequences, over 40% occurring once. The sample consisted of peripheral blood. The receptors come from an adult man with Graves' ophthalmopathy.

Points on this clonotype: Sequence at one end of the junction differs from germline and may be a read error. The V gene is TRBV15, the J gene TRBJ2-5, with TRBD1 matching over 7 bases. CDR1 LNHNV and CDR2 YYDKDF come from the germline V gene (reference sequence). The CDR3 consists of 12 residues. CDR3 region: CATSDRDETQHF. CDR3 nucleotide sequence: TGTGCCACCAGCGACAGGGATGAGACCCAGCACTTC.

This clonotype was observed at least ten times. The chain has TRBV11-2 and TRBJ2-7; no firm D call. V lost 5 bases and J lost 6, with 14 bases in between. CDR1 and CDR2 from the germline V gene are SGHAT and FQNNGV. The CDR3 runs 13 residues. The chain's CDR3 is CASSRDRLSEQYF. As DNA, the CDR3 is TGTGCCAGCAGCCGAGACCGTCTCTCCGAGCAGTACTTC.

CDR3 in amino acids: CAIRLAGGQGGSYEQYF. DNA of the CDR3: TGTGCCATCCGACTAGCGGGAGGGCAGGGTGGATCCTACGAGCAGTACTTC. The J gene is TRBJ2-7, the V gene TRBV7-3; 14 nucleotides match TRBD2. Germline V CDR1 and CDR2: SGHTA, FQGTGA. The trim removed 10 bases at V and 1 base at J, leaving 12 bases unmatched. The CDR3 extends over 17 amino acids. The whole variable domain, remainder taken from reference TRBV7-3 and TRBJ2-7, is GAGVSQTPSNKVTEKGKYVELRCDPISGHTALYWYRQSLGQGPEFLIYFQGTGAADDSGLPNDRFFAVRPEGSVSTLKIQRTERGDSAVYLCAIRLAGGQGGSYEQYFGPGTRLTVT.

Points on this clonotype: A read error may be the cause here, since a much bigger clone is one base away. This sequence joins TRBV7-6 and TRBJ1-1; D perhaps matches TRBD1 (5 bases). The CDR3 length is 15 residues. CDR1 is SGHVS and CDR2 is FNYEAQ in the germline V gene. This CDR3 is CASNLTQGWDTEAFF. As DNA, the CDR3 is TGTGCCAGCAACTTAACGCAGGGATGGGACACTGAAGCTTTCTTT.

The gene calls are TRBV12-3 or TRBV12-4 and TRBJ2-7; D is perhaps TRBD2 (5 bases). This CDR3 spans 15 amino acids. The V and J ends lost 4 bases and 3 bases respectively, with 16 bases between them. DNA for the CDR3: TGTGCCAGCAGTTACGGTCACGGAGGAGTCTACGAGCAGTACTTC. Encoded protein: CASSYGHGGVYEQYF.

V is TRBV10-3 and J is TRBJ1-5, with 8 bases identical to TRBD1. CDR1 is ENHRY and CDR2 is SYGVKD in the germline V gene. The V and J ends lost 3 bases and 3 bases, in that order; junction bases with no gene match: 7. The CDR3 runs 16 residues. The CDR3 here is CAISDPGQGPNQPQHF. In DNA, the CDR3 is TGTGCCATCAGTGACCCTGGACAGGGCCCCAATCAGCCCCAGCATTTT.

This clonotype has a count of ten or more. The gene calls are TRBV9 and TRBJ2-5, with 11 bases fitting TRBD2. Germline loops: CDR1 SGDLS, CDR2 YYNGEE. The length of the CDR3 is 15 residues. V was clipped by 4 bases and J by 0 bases; unmatched bases: 2. The CDR3 region is CASSPSGGYQETQYF. The DNA of the CDR3 is TGTGCCAGCAGCCCTAGCGGGGGGTACCAAGAGACCCAGTACTTC.

This clonotype has at least ten counts. The genes are TRBV2 and TRBJ1-1; D is undetermined. Germline CDR1 SNHLY, CDR2 FYNNEI. With 6 bases removed from V and 5 bases from J, the gap between germline ends came to 16 bases. CDR3 length: 14 residues. Here the CDR3 reads CASSGRAEGTEAFF. The DNA for the CDR3 is TGTGCCAGCAGCGGAAGGGCTGAAGGGACTGAAGCTTTCTTT.

This clonotype was found many times. The genes are TRBV20-1 and TRBJ2-7; D is unclear. Germline-derived CDR1 and CDR2 are DFQATT and SNEGSKA (reference sequence). The CDR3 covers 14 residues. Between the trimmed V and J ends, which lost 2 bases and 0 bases, there was a span of 11 bases. Here the CDR3 DNA reads TGCAGTGCTAGACTCGGGCACTTCTCCTACGAGCAGTACTTC. Translation gives CSARLGHFSYEQYF.

This clonotype was found many times. V is TRBV12-3 or TRBV12-4 and J is TRBJ2-5, with D perhaps matching TRBD1 (5 bases). This CDR3 spans 14 amino acids. V lost 3 bases and J 5 bases, leaving 13 bases between the germline ends. The CDR3 nucleotides are TGTGCCAGCAGTTTCTTGGGGCCAGGGGAGACCCAGTACTTC. Translating it yields CASSFLGPGETQYF.

This chain connects TRBV24-1 to TRBJ2-2; possibly TRBD1 or TRBD2 for D (6 bases each). Germline CDR1 KGHDR, CDR2 SFDVKD. V lost 1 base and J 3 bases, leaving 11 bases between the germline ends. This CDR3 has 16 residues. This chain's CDR3 is CATSDFGGAYTGELFF. DNA for the CDR3: TGTGCCACCAGTGATTTCGGGGGCGCTTACACCGGGGAGCTGTTTTTT.

In its sample, this clonotype was seen once. A much larger clone lies a single base off, so this may be a read error. The rearrangement uses TRBV10-3 and TRBJ2-7; D unclear. The V gene's germline CDR1 is ENHRY and CDR2 SYGVKD. With 5 bases removed from V and 3 bases from J, the gap between germline ends came to 11 bases. CDR3 length: 13 residues. The DNA for the CDR3 is TGTGCCATCAGTTACTCGCAAAGCTACGAGCAGTACTTC. It specifies CAISYSQSYEQYF.

A word on this clonotype: A read error may explain this, as a much larger clone is one base away. V is TRBV5-5 and J is TRBJ1-1; D gene uncertain. Germline V gene data show CDR1 as SGHKS and CDR2 as YYEKEE (reference sequence). CDR3 length: 15 residues. The CDR3 spells CASNLLDRRRVKAFF. CDR3 nucleotides: TGTGCCAGCAACTTGCTCGACCGCAGACGGGTGAAAGCTTTCTTT.

This clonotype was seen many times. V gene TRBV7-9 combines with J gene TRBJ2-5, with 11 bases fitting TRBD1. CDR1 is SEHNR and CDR2 is FQNEAQ in the germline V gene (reference sequence). CDR3 length: 15 amino acids. The V and J ends lost 3 bases and 5 bases, in that order; junction bases with no gene match: 5. CDR3 DNA sequence: TGTGCCAGCAGCTTCACCGGGACAGGGGGTGAGACCCAGTACTTC. This codes for CASSFTGTGGETQYF.

The genes are TRBV12-3 or TRBV12-4 and TRBJ2-2; weak D call: TRBD2 (5 bases). The CDR3 length is 16 residues. Deletions cut 10 bases from V and 2 bases from J, with 20 bases between. The CDR3 region is CATSPGSRPNTGELFF. In DNA, the CDR3 is TGTGCCACCTCACCGGGGAGTAGACCTAACACCGGGGAGCTGTTTTTT.

V is TRBV10-3 and J is TRBJ1-5; maybe TRBD1 (6 bases). The germline V gene encodes CDR1 ENHRY and CDR2 SYGVKD. Trimming left V 6 bases short and J 9 bases short, with 21 bases between. CDR3 length: 15 residues. For the CDR3, the DNA is TGTGCCATCAGAAGCGAAGACAGGTTCATGGCGCCCCAGCATTTT. Its translation is CAIRSEDRFMAPQHF.

In its sample, this clonotype was seen many times. A read error may account for a junction end that differs from germline. The CDR3: CASSLVGRKFLF. CDR3 bases: TGTGCCAGCAGCTTAGTAGGAAGAAAATTCCTCTTT. This chain joins TRBV7-2 and TRBJ1-1; D not resolved. This CDR3 is built from 12 residues. Germline values: CDR1 SGHTA, CDR2 FQGNSA.

This chain uses TRBV29-1 with TRBJ1-1, with TRBD1 as a possible D gene (5 bases). V lost 5 bases and J lost 7, with 14 bases in between. This CDR3 contains 12 residues. The V gene's germline CDR1 is SQVTM and CDR2 ANQGSEA. The CDR3 sequence: CSVTGESREAFF. In nucleotides, the CDR3 is TGCAGCGTTACGGGGGAGAGCCGTGAAGCTTTCTTT.

In the case of this clonotype: An end of the junction differs from the germline gene, which may be a read error. The J gene is TRBJ2-7, the V gene TRBV10-3; 8 bases align to TRBD1. CDR1 ENHRY and CDR2 SYGVKD come from the germline V gene. CDR3 length: 17 residues. CDR3 loop: CASSYSSGQDRGREQYF. The CDR3 DNA reads as TGTGCCAGCAGTTACTCGAGTGGACAAGACAGGGGAAGAGAGCAGTACTTC.

Comments on this clonotype: One base away lies a much larger clone, so this may be a sequencing read error. The rearrangement uses TRBV19 and TRBJ2-6; maybe TRBD1 (5 bases). Germline V gives CDR1 LNHDA, CDR2 SQIVND (reference sequence). The germline V and J ends were trimmed by 3 bases and 2 bases, with 11 bases remaining between them. This CDR3 region has 16 residues. Written as DNA, the CDR3 is TGTGCCAGTAGTATTGTATGGGGCCCTGGGGCCAACGTCCTGACTTTC. This encodes CASSIVWGPGANVLTF. Using reference TRBV19 and TRBJ2-6 for the parts outside the CDR3, the full variable domain is DGGITQSPKYLFRKEGQNVTLSCEQNLNHDAMYWYRQDPGQGLRLIYYSQIVNDFQKGDIAEGYSVSREKKESFPLTVTSAQKNPTAFYLCASSIVWGPGANVLTFGAGSRLTVL.

In regard to this clonotype: Since the CDR3 does not end with the conserved phenylalanine or tryptophan, this likely comes from a read error. The limits of the CDR3 on the DNA are not certain, so only TCRdb's listed CDR3 is given. The chain has TRBV10-3 and TRBJ1-4. Germline V CDR1 and CDR2: ENHRY, SYGVKD. Termini included, the CDR3 measures 9 amino acids. CDR3 region: CAISPEGRV.

This clonotype was recorded once. Possible read error: a much larger clone is one base away. This chain joins TRBV7-9 and TRBJ2-7; 8 bases agree with TRBD2. The CDR3 extends over 15 amino acids. Germline-derived CDR1 and CDR2 are SEHNR and FQNEAQ (reference sequence). The DNA for the CDR3 is TGTGCCAGCAGCTTAGAGGCAGCGGGAGCCTACAAGCAGTACTTC. Protein product: CASSLEAAGAYKQYF. The whole variable domain, filled in from reference TRBV7-9 and TRBJ2-7, reads DTGVSQNPRHKITKRGQNVTFRCDPISEHNRLYWYRQTLGQGPEFLTYFQNEAQLEKSRLLSDRFSAERPKGSFSTLEIQRTEQGDSAMYLCASSLEAAGAYKQYFGPGTRLTVT.

The V and J genes are TRBV2 and TRBJ2-7; the D gene could be TRBD1 or TRBD2 (5 bases each). Germline V lookup: CDR1 SNHLY, CDR2 FYNNEI. The CDR3 runs 14 residues. The V and J ends lost 8 bases and 6 bases respectively, with 20 bases between them. The CDR3 sequence: CASRGGQPRSEQYF. CDR3 in DNA: TGTGCCAGCCGGGGCGGGCAGCCCCGCTCCGAGCAGTACTTC.

The sample holds many counts of this clonotype. V gene TRBV5-1 combines with J gene TRBJ1-1; D unclear. This CDR3 is 13 amino acids long. V dropped 1 base and J dropped 1 base, with 5 bases sitting between them. From germline, CDR1 is SGHRS and CDR2 YFSETQ. In nucleotides, the CDR3 is TGCGCCAGCAGCTTGAAACCGAACACTGAAGCTTTCTTT. This codes for CASSLKPNTEAFF. Complete variable domain (other parts from reference TRBV5-1 and TRBJ1-1): KAGVTQTPRYLIKTRGQQVTLSCSPISGHRSVSWYQQTPGQGLQFLFEYFSETQRNKGNFPGRFSGRQFSNSRSEMNVSTLELGDSALYLCASSLKPNTEAFFGQGTRLTVV.

The chain links TRBV10-3 to TRBJ1-1, with TRBD1 matching over 7 bases. The ends lost 6 bases at V and 5 bases at J; junction bases unmatched: 6. There are 13 residues in the CDR3. Per germline, CDR1 ENHRY and CDR2 SYGVKD. CDR3 in DNA: TGTGCCATCAGCGTTCAGGGGGATACTGAAGCTTTCTTT. Its protein product is CAISVQGDTEAFF.

The J gene is TRBJ1-2, the V gene TRBV12-3 or TRBV12-4; D is uncertain. V was cut by 3 bases and J by 8 bases, with 13 bases left in between. The CDR3 length is 13 residues. CDR3 sequence reads: CASSLNQVAGYTF. In DNA form, the CDR3 reads TGTGCCAGCAGTTTGAACCAGGTAGCAGGCTACACCTTC.

The table lists this clonotype with many counts. This rearrangement joins TRBV11-2 to TRBJ1-2; 9 bases agree with TRBD1. The CDR3 covers 13 residues. Germline-derived CDR1 and CDR2 are SGHAT and FQNNGV. V lost 5 bases, J lost 9 bases, and 7 bases stayed unmatched. The CDR3 here is CASSDLGQGSYTF. In nucleotides, the CDR3 is TGTGCCAGCAGCGACCTTGGACAGGGGAGCTACACCTTC.

This clonotype has at least ten counts. This chain uses TRBV9 with TRBJ1-5; 7 bases fit TRBD1. The CDR3 is 15 amino acids. V was pared by 3 bases and J by 6 bases, with 9 bases of the junction left unmatched. Germline V gene sequence: CDR1 SGDLS, CDR2 YYNGEE. The CDR3 DNA reads TGTGCCAGCAGCGGGTCGACAGGGCTAGGTCAGCCCCAGCATTTT. Translated: CASSGSTGLGQPQHF.

This clonotype was observed many times. The chain joins TRBV7-3 to TRBJ1-1, with D unclear. V lost 5 bases to trimming and J lost 2 bases, with 12 bases between them. The CDR3 covers 14 residues. Germline V gene lookup returns CDR1 SGHTA and CDR2 FQGTGA. CDR3 coding DNA: TGTGCCAGCAGCCCATCCGCTTCCAACACTGAAGCTTTCTTT. It codes for CASSPSASNTEAFF.